This T cell receptor (beta chain) was recovered during a study of vaccination effects on CD4 cells after COVID-19. About the research overall: Convalescent patients (n = two) were sampled 16 days and one week prevaccination.

Regarding the study as a whole: Marked clonal contraction was seen late after vaccination (in both infection- and vaccine-induced clones). In convalescents, post-vaccine spike-reactive clones were mainly new clones induced by vaccination.

The ends were cut back, 1 base at V and 4 bases at J, with 11 bases in the middle. The germline V gene encodes CDR1 SGHAT and CDR2 FQNNGV. This CDR3 region has 15 residues. The ViraFEST assay expanded antigen-specific CD4+ T cells with viral peptide pools before sequencing. Isolation of CD4+ T cells took place after around 10 days of culture. Between March and December 2020, the person had a SARS-CoV-2 infection that PCR confirmed. Each well held 1.5 million to 2.5 million PBMC cultured with around 10 ug/ml peptides and 7.5 to 10 IU/ml IL-2. Only in-frame clones appear in the TCRdb table, and some are missing; sequencing was by immunoSEQ multiplex PCR. The table lists about 26,000 clones, approximately 78% of them singletons, with about 16% in the top ten. A note on this clone: Its specificity is unknown.

Sequences were derived from CD4+ T cells from PBMCs cultured with HCoV-NL63 spike peptides, sampled before COVID-19 vaccination. The rearrangement joins TRBV11-2 to TRBJ2-1, with a possible D match to TRBD1 (6 bases). The sequence derives from a human donor who had a prior SARS-CoV-2 infection. The CDR3 nucleotides read TGTGCCAGCAGCTTAGTCAGGGGACGATACAATGAGCAGTTCTTC. Translated: CASSLVRGRYNEQFF.